The subject of this entry is one TCR beta chain. Sequencing was performed with immunoSEQ multiplex PCR; in TCRdb, only in-frame clones are kept and a portion is missing. The sample lists approximately 120,000 clones, approximately 90% occurring once. Trimming removed 1 base from V and 7 bases from J; junction bases left unmatched: 7. The CDR3 has 15 amino acids. The germline V gene encodes CDR1 SGHTA and CDR2 FQGNSA. This record comes from a study of blood T cell repertoires in COVID-19. Study at large: Italy, Spain and the United States were the sources of the convalescent and acute COVID-19 samples.

The receptor's source is a human donor in a cohort sampled during active COVID-19. The chain carries TRBV7-2 and TRBJ2-4; 7 bases line up with TRBD1. The sequenced sample was peripheral blood. The CDR3, as DNA: TGTGCCAGCAGCTTAGGCGGAAAACAGGGGAACATTCAGTACTTC. This encodes CASSLGGKQGNIQYF.